Reported below is one T cell receptor beta chain. No antigen is known for it. The input lacks base qualities; no much larger clone sits a single base away. Library prep was done by PCR. These reads were obtained on an Illumina HiSeq 2500. TCR library preparation used molecular barcoding, with unique molecular identifiers applied to normalize quantification of the TCRbeta repertoire. The public reads were run again by TCRdb, first through fastp at Q25 and then through MiXCR, and only productive beta chains were kept. Each CDR3 protein appears once, grouped with its most common genes and DNA. The sample profile shows over 400,000 distinct CDR3 sequences; around 12% of them were found once. In total, the top ten clones hold less than 6.5% of the sample. This sample was included in a study of T-cell reconstitution after alpha-beta-depleted transplantation in children (TCRdb year 2016). Study-wide context: Using TCR repertoire profiling, the study followed T-cell immune reconstitution in a quantitative way in children after TCRalphabeta/CD19-depleted allogeneic hematopoietic cell transplantation.

The input for sequencing was PBMCs from the stem cell graft donor, taken from the stem cell graft. The sequence was obtained from a human donor who donated a stem cell graft to a child with combined immunodeficiency.

The CDR3 region: CASSLIADEQFF. The DNA is as follows: TGCGCCAGCAGCTTGATCGCAGACGAGCAGTTCTTC. The sequence joins TRBV5-1 to TRBJ2-1; the D gene is unclear. CDR1 and CDR2, looked up from the germline V gene, are SGHRS and YFSETQ. From the cysteine up to the phenylalanine, the CDR3 has a length of 12 residues. Only CDR3 DNA remains: 36 bases, in frame from the first base. The trim is 1 base for V and 10 bases for J, with a gap of 9 bases between the germline ends.